The following is a TCR beta chain sequence with its context. Its antigen is unidentified. This sample is drawn from a study of graft-versus-host responses after intestinal transplantation. At the level of the study: All recipients got anti-thymocyte globulin induction, then tacrolimus and steroids for about 3 years. Points from the study as a whole: Allograft graft-versus-host to host-versus-graft clonal ratios ran high in patients with graft-donor T cell macrochimerism.

Profiled with immunoSEQ multiplex PCR; TCRdb holds only in-frame clones, not every one. The sample holds just over 70,000 clones; nearly 85% are singletons and the top ten take 0.35% to 0.45%. The sequencing used unstimulated CD4+ T cells sorted from spleen or lymph node cells, collected before transplant. This TCR derives from a human donor who was the organ donor for an intestinal transplant.

The DNA of the CDR3 is TGTGCCAGCAGTTTATCCACAGGGACAGGGGGCCGGTATGGCTACACCTTC. Translation: CASSLSTGTGGRYGYTF. This chain links TRBV28 with TRBJ1-2; 12 positions match TRBD1. CDR3 size: 17 residues. Germline CDR1 is MDHEN and CDR2 is SYDVKM. Germline trimming cut 1 base from V and 5 bases from J; bases unmatched to any gene: 8.